The clone carrying this T cell receptor beta chain came up many times. Its antigen is as yet unknown. The entry originates in a study of Graves' ophthalmopathy and Graves' hyperthyroidism. At the level of the study: Stable hyperthyroidism meant no ophthalmopathy within 18 months of follow-up. Whole-study results and caveats: Blood also carried most expanded thyroid clonotypes exceeding 0.001 frequency. A classifier, a 13-signature model, separated ophthalmopathy from stable hyperthyroidism with about 88% sensitivity and roughly 80% specificity.

RNA transcripts were the source from which TCR beta CDR3 regions were amplified. RT-PCR with HTBI primers came first, then second-round multiplex PCR. TCRdb passed the multiplex PCR reads through MiXCR, listing each CDR3 protein once. The table shows around 1,200,000 distinct CDR3 sequences, with roughly two fifths occurring only once. Lactation, pregnancy, uncontrolled infections and other autoimmune diseases were all grounds for excluding patients. The V and J ends lost 1 base and 5 bases, in that order; junction bases with no gene match: 6. The V gene's germline CDR1 is WNHNN and CDR2 SYGVQD (reference sequence). This CDR3 region has 16 residues.

Sequenced input: peripheral blood or thyroid tissue (not recorded which). The TCR was taken from an adult man with Graves' hyperthyroidism. The chain employs TRBV10-1 and TRBJ2-2; 8 bases agree with TRBD1. The CDR3 loop reads CASSEFGQGITGELFF. The CDR3, as DNA: TGCGCCAGCAGTGAGTTTGGACAGGGAATTACCGGGGAGCTGTTTTTT.